What follows are 8 T cell receptor beta chains derived from one specimen sequenced in a study of blood T cells in healthy people across ages. PCR was performed a second time for 7 to 11 cycles using a sample-barcoded 5' primer and a J-beta primer mix. TCRdb re-analysed the 5' RACE reads in MiXCR, keeping a single row per CDR3 protein. The sample has some 1.7 million distinct CDR3 sequences; about 30% are singletons. Sequenced sample: blood. The receptors were sampled from a woman aged 30 to 39 in good health.

The sample holds a few counts of this clonotype. The chain recombines TRBV4-3 with TRBJ2-1, with D unclear. This CDR3 is 14 amino acids long. V lost 8 bases and J 9 bases, leaving 20 bases between the germline ends. Looked up from germline, CDR1 is LGHNA and CDR2 is YSLEER. Here the CDR3 DNA reads TGCGCCAGCTGCGATTGGGCCGATTCGCGTGAGCAGTTCTTC. This encodes CASCDWADSREQFF.

In its sample, this clonotype was seen a few times. V gene TRBV5-1 combines with J gene TRBJ2-7; possible D gene TRBD1, 7 bases. The CDR3 consists of 14 residues. V gave up 0 bases and J gave up 6 bases, with 13 bases separating them. Germline V gene data show CDR1 as SGHRS and CDR2 as YFSETQ. The CDR3 nucleotides read TGCGCCAGCAGCTTGGGACAGGGAGGCACCGAGCAGTACTTC. It specifies CASSLGQGGTEQYF.

This clonotype was counted only a few times. CDR3 sequence: CASSLSDFSTDTQYF. CDR3 sequence (DNA): TGTGCCAGCAGCTTGTCCGACTTTAGCACAGATACGCAGTATTTT. This sequence joins TRBV7-2 and TRBJ2-3; D unclear. V was clipped by 3 bases and J by 0 bases, with 10 bases between them. The CDR3 is made up of 15 amino acids. CDR1 and CDR2 from the germline V gene are SGHTA and FQGNSA.

The rearrangement joins TRBV20-1 to TRBJ2-1, with 12 bases aligning to TRBD2. The CDR3 spans 16 residues. Germline CDR1 is DFQATT and CDR2 is SNEGSKA (reference sequence). V dropped 0 bases and J dropped 7; count of bases not matched to a gene: 7. The CDR3: CSARDRLGLAGNEQFF. Written as DNA, the CDR3 is TGCAGTGCTAGAGATCGGCTCGGACTAGCGGGGAATGAGCAGTTCTTC.

V is TRBV10-2 and J is TRBJ2-5; tentatively, D is TRBD1 (5 bases). The ends were cut back, 7 bases at V and 11 bases at J, with 20 bases in the middle. The V gene's germline CDR1 is WSHSY and CDR2 SAAADI. This CDR3 has 13 amino acids. CDR3 sequence (DNA): TGCGCCAGCACCTGGACAAACTACAATGAGCAGTACTTC. It yields the protein CASTWTNYNEQYF.

This clonotype was observed a handful of times. The chain employs TRBV7-9 and TRBJ1-2, with D possibly being TRBD1 (5 bases). Germline CDR1 and CDR2: SEHNR and FQNEAQ (reference sequence). The V end lost 1 base, the J end lost 6 bases, and 15 bases lay between the germline ends. The CDR3 has 15 residues. As DNA, the CDR3 is TGTGCCAGCAGCTTAGAAACACCCCAGGGCGATGGCTACACCTTC. Translated: CASSLETPQGDGYTF.

In its sample, this clonotype was seen many times. CDR3 nucleotide sequence: TGTGCCAGCTCTCCGCCCAGGGAGCTGTTTTTT. The encoded protein is CASSPPRELFF. The V call is TRBV6-1, the J call TRBJ2-2, with unresolved D. The CDR3 runs 11 residues. Germline V gene sequence: CDR1 MNHNS, CDR2 SASEGT. With 8 bases removed from V and 9 bases from J, the gap between germline ends came to 10 bases.

The J gene is TRBJ2-1, the V gene TRBV20-1; 7 nucleotides agree with TRBD2. The V and J ends lost 5 bases and 3 bases, in that order; junction bases with no gene match: 4. In germline, CDR1 is DFQATT, CDR2 SNEGSKA (reference sequence). This CDR3 contains 13 residues. CDR3 DNA sequence: TGCAGTGCTGGGGGGGACTACTACAATGAGCAGTTCTTC. Protein: CSAGGDYYNEQFF.